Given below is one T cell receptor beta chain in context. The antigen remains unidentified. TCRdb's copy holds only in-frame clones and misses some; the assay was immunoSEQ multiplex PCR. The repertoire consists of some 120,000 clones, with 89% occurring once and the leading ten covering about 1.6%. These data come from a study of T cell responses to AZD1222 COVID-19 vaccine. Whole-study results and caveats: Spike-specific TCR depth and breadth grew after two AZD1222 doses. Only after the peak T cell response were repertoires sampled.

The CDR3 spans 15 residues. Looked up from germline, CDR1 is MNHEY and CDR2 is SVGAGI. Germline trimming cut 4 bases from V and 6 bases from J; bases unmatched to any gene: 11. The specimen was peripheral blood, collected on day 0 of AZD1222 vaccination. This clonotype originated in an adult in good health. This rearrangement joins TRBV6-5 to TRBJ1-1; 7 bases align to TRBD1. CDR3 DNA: TGTGCCAGCAGTTCTCCCTGGGACAGATGGGCTGAAGCTTTCTTT. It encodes CASSSPWDRWAEAFF.